This entry concerns a single T cell receptor beta chain. Its matching antigen is unknown. Trimming removed 6 bases from V and 5 bases from J, with 12 bases in between. Looked up from germline, CDR1 is SNHLY and CDR2 is FYNNEI. The CDR3 contains 13 residues. PCR primers comprised 60 Vbeta and 13 Jbeta primers. Libraries were prepared by immunoSEQ multiplex PCR; TCRdb keeps only in-frame clonotypes and omits some of them. The sample has around 120,000 clones, around three quarters seen once. This sample stems from a study of cytomegalovirus exposure and HLA in healthy donors. On the study more broadly: An earlier analysis found 100 million or so unique TCR beta sequences from about 190 million T cells.

Overall study findings and caveats: Usually a TCR sequence was rare, but some public TCRs were found in many donors. The HLA-A and HLA-B alleles of most subjects were reportedly predicted accurately from TCR beta sequences.

The clonotype comes from a woman in her forties in good health and CMV-seronegative. Sequenced input: PBMCs. This chain connects TRBV2 to TRBJ2-3; tentative D call: TRBD1 (6 bases). CDR3 residues: CASSLQDRDTQYF. DNA of the CDR3: TGTGCCAGCAGCCTACAGGACAGAGATACGCAGTATTTT.